Presented here are 11 T cell receptor beta chains from one specimen sequenced in a study of T cells generated in artificial thymic organoids. TCRalpha and TCRbeta libraries were amplified separately by semi-nested PCR with TRAC or TRBC reverse primers. MiXCR, applied by TCRdb to the 5' RACE reads, yields one record per CDR3 protein. The sample lists over 7,000 distinct CDR3 sequences, more than 20% occurring once. Organoids aggregated human HSPCs with DLL1-transduced murine MS5 stromal cells. Organoids were seeded with FACS-purified CD34+CD3- stem and progenitor cells depleted of residual T cells. These receptors have no identified antigens. The source material was naive CD8+ T cells grown in artificial thymic organoids from cord blood stem and progenitor cells. Indicated subset: CD3+TCRalphabeta+CD8SP T cells; for blood, CD45RO-CCR7+ naive CD8+ T cells. The receptors originated from a human donor who gave cord blood stem cells for thymic organoid culture, a cardiac surgery patient who gave postnatal thymus, or a blood donor (not recorded which).

This clonotype was seen only a few times. The V call is TRBV7-2, the J call TRBJ2-5, with 10 bases lining up with TRBD2. V lost 2 bases to trimming and J lost 4 bases; unmatched junction nucleotides: 4. Germline CDR1 and CDR2: SGHTA and FQGNSA. The CDR3 covers 15 residues. The CDR3 region has the DNA TGTGCCAGCAGCTTAAGCGGGGGGGCCGGAGAGACCCAGTACTTC. It codes for CASSLSGGAGETQYF.

V and J are TRBV7-2 and TRBJ2-7; 10 bases are shared with TRBD2. The CDR3 extends over 12 amino acids. The V segment lost 2 bases and the J segment 13 bases; nucleotides outside the gene matches: 5. Germline-derived CDR1 and CDR2 are SGHTA and FQGNSA. Written as DNA, the CDR3 is TGTGCCAGCAGCTTACGAGCGGGGGGGCCATACTTC. Protein: CASSLRAGGPYF.

The CDR3, as DNA: TGTGCCAGCAGCATACAGGGGGCCAGCTCCTACGAGCAGTACTTC. This sequence encodes CASSIQGASSYEQYF. The rearrangement joins TRBV7-3 to TRBJ2-7; 9 bases align to TRBD1. CDR1 and CDR2 from the germline V gene are SGHTA and FQGTGA. The ends lost 5 bases at V and 0 bases at J; junction bases unmatched: 5. The CDR3 consists of 15 residues. Filled out from reference TRBV7-3 and TRBJ2-7, the complete variable domain reads GAGVSQTPSNKVTEKGKYVELRCDPISGHTALYWYRQSLGQGPEFLIYFQGTGAADDSGLPNDRFFAVRPEGSVSTLKIQRTERGDSAVYLCASSIQGASSYEQYFGPGTRLTVT.

Of note for this clonotype: A clone one base away is much larger, so this may be a read error. The rearrangement links TRBV12-3 or TRBV12-4 to TRBJ2-7, with D perhaps matching TRBD2 (7 bases). Trimming removed 1 base from V and 0 bases from J, with 10 bases in between. The CDR3 sequence is 15 residues long. The CDR3 nucleotides are TGTGCCAGCAGTTTAGACGGGGGGCACTCCTACGAGCAGTACTTC. Residues: CASSLDGGHSYEQYF.

Sample share makes this clonotype medium-sized. The rearrangement uses TRBV6-5 and TRBJ2-7; D remains ambiguous. Trimming took 0 bases from V and 4 from J, leaving 7 bases between them. CDR3 length equals 13 residues. Germline V gene lookup returns CDR1 MNHEY and CDR2 SVGAGI. CDR3 sequence reads: CASSYSGWYEQYF. The CDR3 coding sequence is TGTGCCAGCAGTTACTCGGGATGGTACGAGCAGTACTTC.

By proportion, this clonotype is medium-sized. J is TRBJ2-7 and V is TRBV7-9; TRBD2 might be the D (5 bases). The CDR3 consists of 14 residues. Trimming removed 5 bases from V and 4 bases from J, with 15 bases in between. Germline lookup yields CDR1 SEHNR and CDR2 FQNEAQ (reference sequence). The DNA of the CDR3 is TGTGCCAGCAGCCCCGTAGCCTCGGGGTACGAGCAGTACTTC. It codes for CASSPVASGYEQYF.

The chain links TRBV28 to TRBJ2-7; no clear D gene. V lost 4 bases and J 5 bases, leaving 18 bases between the germline ends. Looked up from germline, CDR1 is MDHEN and CDR2 is SYDVKM. This CDR3 spans 15 amino acids. In DNA, the CDR3 is TGTGCCAGCAGTTCCCCGGACGGATTATTGAACGAGCAGTACTTC. This sequence encodes CASSSPDGLLNEQYF.

This clonotype was found a few times. This chain connects TRBV20-1 to TRBJ1-1; the D is unclear. Germline-derived CDR1 and CDR2 are DFQATT and SNEGSKA (reference sequence). The CDR3 is 12 amino acids. The ends were cut back, 3 bases at V and 4 bases at J, with 9 bases in the middle. CDR3 in DNA: TGCAGTGCTAGGAGCGGGCCCACTGAAGCTTTCTTT. It translates to CSARSGPTEAFF.

A remark on this clonotype: A much larger clone differs from this one at a single base, so this may be a read error. The chain combines TRBV9 with TRBJ2-7, with a weak D call TRBD1 (6 bases). Trimming stripped 4 bases from V and 0 bases from J, with 11 bases between. The CDR3 runs 14 residues. The V gene's germline CDR1 is SGDLS and CDR2 YYNGEE. The CDR3, as DNA: TGTGCCAGCAGCCCACTGGGACACTCCTACGAGCAGTACTTC. It encodes CASSPLGHSYEQYF.

The J gene is TRBJ2-5, the V gene TRBV20-1; TRBD2 matches at 13 bases. V dropped 0 bases and J dropped 6; count of bases not matched to a gene: 7. The CDR3 runs 16 residues. Germline-derived CDR1 and CDR2 are DFQATT and SNEGSKA (reference sequence). In DNA form, the CDR3 reads TGCAGTGCTAGAGAACTAGCGGGGGGGCAATTTAAGACCCAGTACTTC. Its translation is CSARELAGGQFKTQYF.

The rearrangement uses TRBV5-4 and TRBJ1-2, with D perhaps matching TRBD1 (6 bases). Per germline, CDR1 SGHNT and CDR2 YYREEE (reference sequence). The CDR3 spans 14 residues. V shed 4 bases and J shed 8 bases, with 18 bases lying between them. Written as DNA, the CDR3 is TGTGCCAGCAGCCCCTCGGGGGCCAGGCCCGGCTACACCTTC. Its protein is CASSPSGARPGYTF. Full variable domain (rest looked up from reference TRBV5-4 and TRBJ1-2): ETGVTQSPTHLIKTRGQQVTLRCSSQSGHNTVSWYQQALGQGPQFIFQYYREEENGRGNFPPRFSGLQFPNYSSELNVNALELDDSALYLCASSPSGARPGYTFGSGTRLTVV.